The 27 T cell receptor beta chains listed next were all sequenced from one sample in a study of regulatory T cells in long-lasting Graves disease. With iRepertoire HTBI primers and Arm-PCR of CDR3 regions, TCR beta libraries were built. From the multiplex PCR reads, TCRdb called clonotypes with MiXCR, one entry per CDR3 protein. The table shows about 350,000 distinct CDR3 sequences, with about a sixth occurring only once. Time point given: newly diagnosed GD, antithyroid drugs for less than 3 months. After RNA was extracted from PBMCs, the TCR library was made from it. The same data also contributed to another study, on T cells in Graves' hyperthyroidism and ophthalmopathy.

Sequencing used peripheral blood mononuclear cells (PBMCs), obtained at new diagnosis, from a patient treated with antithyroid drugs. These receptors all come from a woman aged 18 to 35 with Graves disease.

This clonotype has at least ten counts. V gene TRBV3-1 combines with J gene TRBJ1-5; the match to TRBD1 covers 9 bases. CDR1 is LGHDT, CDR2 YNNKEL, per germline (reference sequence). CDR3 size: 15 residues. The V segment lost 2 bases and the J segment 9 bases; nucleotides outside the gene matches: 8. The CDR3 region is CASSQSGTGLGPQHF. In DNA form, the CDR3 reads TGTGCCAGCAGCCAATCCGGGACAGGGCTTGGGCCCCAGCATTTT. The full variable domain, with the rest looked up from reference TRBV3-1 and TRBJ1-5, is DTAVSQTPKYLVTQMGNDKSIKCEQNLGHDTMYWYKQDSKKFLKIMFSYNNKELIINETVPNRFSPKSPDKAHLNLHINSLELGDSAVYFCASSQSGTGLGPQHFGDGTRLSIL.

This clonotype showed up just a few times. The chain joins TRBV10-1 to TRBJ2-3; tentatively, D is TRBD1 or TRBD2 (5 bases each). This CDR3 comprises 14 residues. Germline V gene data show CDR1 as WNHNN and CDR2 as SYGVQD (reference sequence). The germline V and J ends were trimmed by 8 bases and 5 bases, with 17 bases remaining between them. CDR3 protein: CASSTTGAGDTQYF. The CDR3 region has the DNA TGCGCCAGCTCTACAACCGGGGCGGGAGATACGCAGTATTTT.

This clonotype was picked up many times. This sequence joins TRBV20-1 and TRBJ2-7; 7 nucleotides match TRBD2. The CDR3 length is 15 residues. Trimming removed 2 bases from V and 1 base from J; junction bases left unmatched: 8. Germline lookup yields CDR1 DFQATT and CDR2 SNEGSKA (reference sequence). CDR3 DNA: TGCAGTGCTAGAACTAGCGTCGGGGATTCCTACGAGCAGTACTTC. Protein: CSARTSVGDSYEQYF.

This clonotype was counted only a few times. The genes are TRBV20-1 and TRBJ2-3, with TRBD2 matching 8 bases. The CDR3 spans 15 residues. V was clipped by 6 bases and J by 7 bases; unmatched bases: 15. CDR1 is DFQATT and CDR2 is SNEGSKA in the germline V gene (reference sequence). CDR3 residues: CSATCGTERGYTQYF. CDR3 nucleotides: TGCAGTGCAACCTGTGGGACGGAGCGGGGGTATACGCAGTATTTT.

This chain joins TRBV19 and TRBJ1-5, with D possibly matching TRBD1 (6 bases). V was clipped by 7 bases and J by 5 bases, with 18 bases between them. CDR3 length: 15 residues. From germline, CDR1 is LNHDA and CDR2 SQIVND (reference sequence). The DNA of the CDR3 is TGTGCCAGTACATACATCGACAGGTTGGATCAGCCCCAGCATTTT. This codes for CASTYIDRLDQPQHF.

This clonotype was observed a handful of times. The V call is TRBV6-2 or TRBV6-3, the J call TRBJ1-4; D is possibly TRBD1 (6 bases). CDR3 size: 14 residues. V was pared by 7 bases and J by 4 bases, with 13 bases between. Germline V gene sequence: CDR1 MNHEY, CDR2 SVGEGT. CDR3 nucleotides: TGTGCCAGCACCAGAGGACAGTATAATGAAAAACTGTTTTTT. Amino acids: CASTRGQYNEKLFF.

This rearrangement joins TRBV25-1 to TRBJ2-1, with 14 bases that match TRBD2. CDR1 and CDR2 from the germline V gene are MGHDK and SYGVNS. Trimming at V came to 2 bases and at J to 7 bases, leaving 7 bases not matched to a gene. The CDR3 covers 17 residues. As DNA, the CDR3 is TGTGCCAGCAGTGAAACGGGACTAGCGGGAGTTAGGAATGAGCAGTTCTTC. It specifies CASSETGLAGVRNEQFF.

This clonotype came up many times. This chain uses TRBV5-1 with TRBJ2-7; tentative D call: TRBD2 (6 bases). The V end lost 5 bases, the J end lost 2 bases, and 14 bases lay between the germline ends. Germline lookup yields CDR1 SGHRS and CDR2 YFSETQ. CDR3 size: 14 residues. Written as DNA, the CDR3 is TGCGCCAGCAGTCGGGGCGCGGGACCCTACGAGCAGTACTTC. Protein: CASSRGAGPYEQYF.

At least ten counts were recorded for this clonotype. CDR3 protein: CASSYSAGSPLHF. CDR3 sequence (DNA): TGTGCCAGCAGTTACTCAGCAGGATCACCCCTCCACTTT. The V and J genes are TRBV6-5 and TRBJ1-6, with D unresolved. The V end lost 0 bases, the J end lost 10 bases, and 7 bases lay between the germline ends. The CDR3 runs 13 residues. Germline V lookup: CDR1 MNHEY, CDR2 SVGAGI.

The chain employs TRBV28 and TRBJ2-5, with D possibly being TRBD2 (5 bases). V lost 2 bases, J lost 0 bases, and 10 bases lay in between. Germline-derived CDR1 and CDR2 are MDHEN and SYDVKM. This CDR3 spans 15 amino acids. The CDR3 sequence: CASSLTGRHQETQYF. The CDR3 DNA follows: TGTGCCAGCAGTTTAACGGGGAGACACCAAGAGACCCAGTACTTC.

This clonotype appeared many times. The chain employs TRBV7-3 and TRBJ1-1, with D uncertain. The CDR3 length is 13 residues. With 6 bases removed from V and 3 bases from J, the gap between germline ends came to 11 bases. Germline CDR1 SGHTA, CDR2 FQGTGA. CDR3 in amino acids: CASSLRGDTEAFF. The CDR3 DNA follows: TGTGCCAGCAGTCTGCGGGGTGACACTGAAGCTTTCTTT.

V and J are TRBV7-9 and TRBJ1-2; TRBD1 might be the D (6 bases). The V gene lost 5 bases and the J gene lost 7 bases, with 20 bases spanning the gap. Germline CDR1 reads SEHNR; CDR2 reads FQNEAQ (reference sequence). CDR3 length: 15 residues. The DNA for the CDR3 is TGTGCCAGCAGCCAACCCAGGGGACCGCGGGCTGGCTACACCTTC. Translated: CASSQPRGPRAGYTF.

This clonotype has a count of ten or more. The V call is TRBV6-5, the J call TRBJ1-1; 9 positions match TRBD1. CDR3 length: 12 amino acids. The trim removed 4 bases at V and 11 bases at J, leaving 5 bases unmatched. Germline V gives CDR1 MNHEY, CDR2 SVGAGI. This CDR3 reads CASSFAQGAAFF. CDR3 DNA sequence: TGTGCCAGCAGTTTCGCACAGGGGGCGGCTTTCTTT.

This clonotype was picked up many times. The chain recombines TRBV11-1 with TRBJ2-2; D gene uncertain. The V end lost 5 bases, the J end lost 0 bases, and 7 bases lay between the germline ends. The CDR3 totals 14 residues. CDR1 is SGHAT and CDR2 is FQDESV in the germline V gene (reference sequence). CDR3 bases: TGTGCCAGCAGCCCGTCCACGAACACCGGGGAGCTGTTTTTT. Its translation: CASSPSTNTGELFF.

This clonotype was seen repeatedly, ten times or more. V is TRBV11-2 and J is TRBJ2-1; 8 positions agree with TRBD2. J gave up 2 bases and V 5 bases, and 11 bases lay outside the gene matches. CDR1 is SGHAT and CDR2 is FQNNGV in the germline V gene. The CDR3 is made up of 17 amino acids. Here the CDR3 reads CASSLFASGSPYNEQFF. CDR3 DNA sequence: TGTGCCAGCAGCCTATTCGCGAGCGGGAGCCCCTACAATGAGCAGTTCTTC.

This clonotype was counted ten times or more. The gene calls are TRBV2 and TRBJ2-3; tentative D call: TRBD2 (5 bases). CDR1 SNHLY and CDR2 FYNNEI come from the germline V gene. V was cut by 5 bases and J by 2 bases, with 20 bases left in between. There are 17 residues in the CDR3. CDR3 loop: CASSTSRSWGFTDTQYF. As DNA, the CDR3 is TGTGCCAGCAGTACTAGTCGTAGCTGGGGTTTCACAGATACGCAGTATTTT.

In its sample, this clonotype was seen many times. One end of the junction is discordant with germline, which a read error may explain. The chain joins TRBV20-1 to TRBJ2-3; D is ambiguous. The CDR3 consists of 14 residues. Germline V lookup: CDR1 DFQATT, CDR2 SNEGSKA (reference sequence). The CDR3 here is CSASPPVSRDTQYF. The CDR3 region has the DNA TGCAGTGCTAGTCCCCCTGTTAGCAGAGATACGCAGTATTTT.

In its sample, this clonotype was seen a few times. A much bigger clone sits one base away, suggesting this may be a read error. No conserved phenylalanine or tryptophan is present at the end of the CDR3, so a read error is the likely explanation. The rearrangement joins TRBV6-2 or TRBV6-3 to TRBJ2-1, with 7 bases identical to TRBD1. The V segment lost 5 bases and the J segment 4 bases; nucleotides outside the gene matches: 8. CDR3 length equals 15 residues. Germline loops: CDR1 MNHEY, CDR2 SVGEGT. CDR3 region: CASSERGPEYNEQFS. As DNA, the CDR3 is TGTGCCAGCAGTGAGAGGGGGCCTGAGTACAATGAGCAGTTCTCC.

This clonotype was recorded at least ten times. The chain joins TRBV7-9 to TRBJ1-1; 12 bases are shared with TRBD1. The V segment lost 7 bases and the J segment 6 bases; nucleotides outside the gene matches: 3. This CDR3 is built from 13 residues. The germline gives CDR1 SEHNR, CDR2 FQNEAQ (reference sequence). CDR3 bases: TGTGCCAGCATGGGACAGGGGGCTTCTGAAGCTTTCTTT. This sequence encodes CASMGQGASEAFF.

V usage is TRBV5-4 and J usage is TRBJ2-5; possible D gene TRBD2, 5 bases. V lost 4 bases to trimming and J lost 5 bases, with 15 bases between them. The germline V gene has CDR1 SGHNT and CDR2 YYREEE (reference sequence). This CDR3 has 14 amino acids. CDR3 nucleotide sequence: TGTGCCAGCAGCCTACCGGGGTTGGGTGAGACCCAGTACTTC. It specifies CASSLPGLGETQYF.

This clonotype was counted ten times or more. The chain uses TRBV18 and TRBJ2-7; 8 nucleotides line up with TRBD1. This CDR3 is 15 amino acids long. Germline trimming cut 4 bases from V and 2 bases from J; bases unmatched to any gene: 7. From germline, CDR1 is KGHSH and CDR2 LQKENI. The CDR3 DNA follows: TGTGCCAGCTCACGGGGGACAGGAGCTACCTACGAGCAGTACTTC. Its translation: CASSRGTGATYEQYF.

This clonotype was counted between two and nine times. The chain combines TRBV3-1 with TRBJ1-1; D is undetermined. CDR1 is LGHDT and CDR2 is YNNKEL in the germline V gene (reference sequence). The CDR3 has 11 amino acids. V lost 0 bases and J lost 7, with 3 bases in between. CDR3 in amino acids: CASSQEREAFF. For the CDR3, the DNA is TGTGCCAGCAGCCAAGAGCGTGAAGCTTTCTTT.

This clonotype was picked up many times. The gene calls are TRBV7-3 and TRBJ2-1; tentative D call: TRBD1 (6 bases). Germline V CDR1 and CDR2: SGHTA, FQGTGA. The CDR3 totals 16 residues. V lost 5 bases and J 0 bases, leaving 14 bases between the germline ends. The CDR3 DNA follows: TGTGCCAGCAGCCCTTCCACAGGGAGCTCCTACAATGAGCAGTTCTTC. It encodes CASSPSTGSSYNEQFF.

There are many counts of this clonotype. The rearrangement uses TRBV18 and TRBJ2-7; D remains unclear. Germline CDR1 is KGHSH and CDR2 is LQKENI. V lost 2 bases and J lost 5, with 13 bases in between. The CDR3 sequence is 14 residues long. The CDR3 DNA reads TGTGCCAGCTCACCATCTGGGCCTCGGAACGAGCAGTACTTC. This encodes CASSPSGPRNEQYF.

This clonotype has more than one count but fewer than ten. V and J are TRBV24-1 and TRBJ2-7; maybe TRBD2 (6 bases). Germline lookup yields CDR1 KGHDR and CDR2 SFDVKD. The V and J ends lost 4 bases and 0 bases respectively, with 12 bases between them. The CDR3 contains 15 residues. Here the CDR3 reads CATSDPRGSSYEQYF. CDR3 in DNA: TGTGCCACCAGTGACCCCCGGGGGAGCTCCTACGAGCAGTACTTC.

This clonotype was recorded at least ten times. The chain couples TRBV18 to TRBJ1-5, with TRBD1 matching 10 bases. This CDR3 is 15 amino acids long. Trimming took 3 bases from V and 1 from J; bases not matched to a gene: 0. Germline CDR1 reads KGHSH; CDR2 reads LQKENI. DNA of the CDR3: TGTGCCAGCTCACCGGGACAGGGGAGCAATCAGCCCCAGCATTTT. This sequence encodes CASSPGQGSNQPQHF.

This clonotype came up a few times. This chain joins TRBV5-6 and TRBJ2-7, with 8 nucleotides matching TRBD1. CDR1 is SGHDT and CDR2 is YYEEEE in the germline V gene. Trimming at V came to 0 bases and at J to 2 bases, leaving 7 bases not matched to a gene. The CDR3 has 16 residues. The CDR3 protein is CASSLAGTGPTYEQYF. CDR3 sequence (DNA): TGTGCCAGCAGCTTGGCCGGGACAGGCCCTACCTACGAGCAGTACTTC.